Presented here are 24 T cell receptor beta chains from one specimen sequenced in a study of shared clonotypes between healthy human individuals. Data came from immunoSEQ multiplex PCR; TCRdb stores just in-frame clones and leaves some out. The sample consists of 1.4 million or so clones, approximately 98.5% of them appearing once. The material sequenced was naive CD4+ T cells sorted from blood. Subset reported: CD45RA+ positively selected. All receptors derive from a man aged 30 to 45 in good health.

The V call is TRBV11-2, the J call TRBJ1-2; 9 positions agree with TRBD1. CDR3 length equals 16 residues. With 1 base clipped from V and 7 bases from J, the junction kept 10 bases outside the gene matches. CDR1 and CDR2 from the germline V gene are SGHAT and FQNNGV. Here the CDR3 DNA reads TGTGCCAGCAGCTTAGTAGCTGGGACAGGGTCCTTTGGCTACACCTTC. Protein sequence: CASSLVAGTGSFGYTF.

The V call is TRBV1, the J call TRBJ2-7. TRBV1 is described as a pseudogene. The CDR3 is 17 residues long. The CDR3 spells CTSSHPPWLTLSYEQYF. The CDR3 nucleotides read TGCACCAGCAGCCACCCCCCATGGCTGACCCTCTCCTACGAGCAGTACTTC.

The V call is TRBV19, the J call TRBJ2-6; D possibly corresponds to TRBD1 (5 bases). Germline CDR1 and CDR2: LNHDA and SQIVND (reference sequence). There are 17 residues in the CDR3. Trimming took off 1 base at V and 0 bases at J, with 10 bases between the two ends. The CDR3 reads CASSIGDSLSGANVLTF. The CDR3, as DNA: TGTGCCAGTAGTATAGGAGACAGTCTCTCTGGGGCCAACGTCCTGACTTTC.

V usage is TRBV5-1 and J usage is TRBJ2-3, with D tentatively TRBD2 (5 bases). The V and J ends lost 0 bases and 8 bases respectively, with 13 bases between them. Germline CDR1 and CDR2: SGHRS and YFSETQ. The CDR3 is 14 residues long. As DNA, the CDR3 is TGCGCCAGCAGCTTGGCAGAGCGGTCTCGTACGCAGTATTTT. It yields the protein CASSLAERSRTQYF.

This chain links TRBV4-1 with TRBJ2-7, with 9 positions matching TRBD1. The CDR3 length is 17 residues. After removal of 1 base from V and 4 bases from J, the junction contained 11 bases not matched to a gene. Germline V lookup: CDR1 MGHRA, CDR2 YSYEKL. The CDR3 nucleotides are TGCGCCAGCAGCCAAGGTTTCAAAGGACAGGGGTGGTACGAGCAGTACTTC. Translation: CASSQGFKGQGWYEQYF.

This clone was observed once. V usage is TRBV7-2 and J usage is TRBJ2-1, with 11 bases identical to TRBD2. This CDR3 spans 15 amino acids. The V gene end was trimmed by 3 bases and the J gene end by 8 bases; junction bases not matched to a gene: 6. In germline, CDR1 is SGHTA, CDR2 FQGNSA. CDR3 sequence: CASSLTSGIGDEQFF. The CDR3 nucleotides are TGTGCCAGCAGCTTGACTAGCGGGATAGGAGATGAGCAGTTCTTC.

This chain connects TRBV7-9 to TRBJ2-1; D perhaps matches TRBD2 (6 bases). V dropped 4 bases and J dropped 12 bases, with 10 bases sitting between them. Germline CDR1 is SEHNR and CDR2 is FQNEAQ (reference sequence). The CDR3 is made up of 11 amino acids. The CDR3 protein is CASSYGLRQFF. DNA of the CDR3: TGTGCCAGCAGCTACGGACTAAGGCAGTTCTTC.

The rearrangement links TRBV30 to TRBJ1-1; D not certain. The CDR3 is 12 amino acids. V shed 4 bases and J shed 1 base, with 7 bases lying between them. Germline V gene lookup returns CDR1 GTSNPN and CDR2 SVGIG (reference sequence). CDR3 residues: CAWTEGNTEAFF. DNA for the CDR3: TGTGCCTGGACGGAGGGGAACACTGAAGCTTTCTTT.

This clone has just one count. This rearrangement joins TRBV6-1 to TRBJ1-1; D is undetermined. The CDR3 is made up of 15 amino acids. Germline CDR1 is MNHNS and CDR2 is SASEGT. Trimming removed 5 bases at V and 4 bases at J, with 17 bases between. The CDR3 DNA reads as TGTGCCAGCAGTCGTCAATCTAACCACGCCACTGAAGCTTTCTTT. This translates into CASSRQSNHATEAFF.

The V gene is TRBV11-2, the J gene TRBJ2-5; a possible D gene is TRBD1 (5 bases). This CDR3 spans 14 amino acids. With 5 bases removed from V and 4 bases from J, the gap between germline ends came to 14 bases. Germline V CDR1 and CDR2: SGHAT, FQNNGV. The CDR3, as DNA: TGTGCCAGCAGCCAGTCCAGGGTGTTAGAGACCCAGTACTTC. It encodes CASSQSRVLETQYF.

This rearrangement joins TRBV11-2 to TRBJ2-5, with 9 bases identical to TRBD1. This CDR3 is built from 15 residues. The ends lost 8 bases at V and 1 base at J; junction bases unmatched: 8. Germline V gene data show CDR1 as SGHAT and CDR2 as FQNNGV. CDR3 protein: CASGKQGAGQETQYF. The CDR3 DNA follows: TGTGCCAGCGGAAAACAGGGGGCTGGCCAAGAGACCCAGTACTTC.

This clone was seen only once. CDR3 region: CASSLGRDLQIYEQYF. The CDR3 region has the DNA TGTGCCAGCAGCTTGGGGCGGGACTTACAAATCTACGAGCAGTACTTC. The chain recombines TRBV7-2 with TRBJ2-7; D perhaps matches TRBD2 (6 bases). The CDR3 is made up of 16 amino acids. The V and J ends lost 3 bases and 3 bases respectively, with 18 bases between them. The germline gives CDR1 SGHTA, CDR2 FQGNSA.

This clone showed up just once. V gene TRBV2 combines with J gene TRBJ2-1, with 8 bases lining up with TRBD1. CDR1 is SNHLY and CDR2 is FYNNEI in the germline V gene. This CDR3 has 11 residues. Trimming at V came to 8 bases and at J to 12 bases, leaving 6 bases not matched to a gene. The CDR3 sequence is CASSTGVWQFF. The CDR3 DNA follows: TGTGCCAGCTCGACAGGGGTCTGGCAGTTCTTC.

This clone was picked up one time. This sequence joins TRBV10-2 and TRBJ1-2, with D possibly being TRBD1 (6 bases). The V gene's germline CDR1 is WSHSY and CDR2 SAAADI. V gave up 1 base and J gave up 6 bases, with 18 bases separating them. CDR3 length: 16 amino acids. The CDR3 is CASSELRGRTTNGYTF. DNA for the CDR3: TGCGCCAGCAGTGAGTTGCGGGGGCGGACAACCAATGGCTACACCTTC.

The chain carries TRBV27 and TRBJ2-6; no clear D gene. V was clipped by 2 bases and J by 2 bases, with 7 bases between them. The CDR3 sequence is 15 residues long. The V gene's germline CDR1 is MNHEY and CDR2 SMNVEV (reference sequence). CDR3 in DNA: TGTGCCAGCAGTTTAAGAGCGACTGGGGCCAACGTCCTGACTTTC. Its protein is CASSLRATGANVLTF.

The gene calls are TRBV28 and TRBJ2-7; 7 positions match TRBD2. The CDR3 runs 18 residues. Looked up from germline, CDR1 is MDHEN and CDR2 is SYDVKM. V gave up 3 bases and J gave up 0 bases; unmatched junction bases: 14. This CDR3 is CASSFFLELAGSSYEQYF. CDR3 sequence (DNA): TGTGCCAGCAGTTTTTTCTTAGAATTAGCGGGTAGCTCCTACGAGCAGTACTTC.

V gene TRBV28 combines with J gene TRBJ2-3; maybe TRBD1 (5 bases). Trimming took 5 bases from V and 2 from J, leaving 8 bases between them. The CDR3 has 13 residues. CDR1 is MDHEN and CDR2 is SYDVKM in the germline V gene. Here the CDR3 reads CASSPRVTDTQYF. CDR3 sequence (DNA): TGTGCCAGCAGTCCCAGGGTCACAGATACGCAGTATTTT.

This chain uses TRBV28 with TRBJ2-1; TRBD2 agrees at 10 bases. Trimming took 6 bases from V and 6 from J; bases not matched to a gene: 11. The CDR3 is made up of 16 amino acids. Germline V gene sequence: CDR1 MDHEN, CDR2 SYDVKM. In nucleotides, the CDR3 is TGTGCCAGCAGCACAAGCGGGAGGGGATCTTTCAATGAGCAGTTCTTC. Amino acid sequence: CASSTSGRGSFNEQFF.

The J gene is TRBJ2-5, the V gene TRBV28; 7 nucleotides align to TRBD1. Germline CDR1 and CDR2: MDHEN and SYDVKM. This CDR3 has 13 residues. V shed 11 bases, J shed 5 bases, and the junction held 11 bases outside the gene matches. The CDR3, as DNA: TGTGCCGCAGGGGGAGCGGCAACGGAGACCCAGTACTTC. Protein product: CAAGGAATETQYF.

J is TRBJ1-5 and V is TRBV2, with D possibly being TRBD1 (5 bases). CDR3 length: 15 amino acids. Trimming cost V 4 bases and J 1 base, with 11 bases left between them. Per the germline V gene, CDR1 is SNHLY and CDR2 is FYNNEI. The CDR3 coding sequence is TGTGCCAGCAGTGGCCAGGGCATCAGCAATCAGCCCCAGCATTTT. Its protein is CASSGQGISNQPQHF.

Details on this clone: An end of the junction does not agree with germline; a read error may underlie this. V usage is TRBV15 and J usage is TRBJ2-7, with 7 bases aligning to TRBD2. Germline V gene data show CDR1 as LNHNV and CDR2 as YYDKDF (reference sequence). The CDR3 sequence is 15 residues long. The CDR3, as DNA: TGTGCCACCAGCTGGGGCACTAGCGAGAGTGGCCCCCTACGCTTC. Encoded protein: CATSWGTSESGPLRF.

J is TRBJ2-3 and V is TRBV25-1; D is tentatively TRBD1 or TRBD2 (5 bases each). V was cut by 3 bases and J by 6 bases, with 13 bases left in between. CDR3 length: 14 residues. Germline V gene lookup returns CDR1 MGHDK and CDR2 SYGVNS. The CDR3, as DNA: TGTGCCAGCAGTGATCCACCGGGGACGGATACGCAGTATTTT. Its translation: CASSDPPGTDTQYF.

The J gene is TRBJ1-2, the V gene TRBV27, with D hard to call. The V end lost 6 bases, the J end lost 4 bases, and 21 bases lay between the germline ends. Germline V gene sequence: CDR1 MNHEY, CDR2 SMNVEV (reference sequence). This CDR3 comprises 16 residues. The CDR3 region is CASSHKLNGPGYGYTF. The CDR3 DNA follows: TGTGCCAGCAGCCACAAGCTCAACGGCCCGGGCTATGGCTACACCTTC.

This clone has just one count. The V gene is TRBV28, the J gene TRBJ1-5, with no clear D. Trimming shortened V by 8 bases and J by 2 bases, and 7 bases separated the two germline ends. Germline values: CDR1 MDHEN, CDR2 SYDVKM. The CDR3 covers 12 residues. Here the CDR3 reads CASAWGNQPQHF. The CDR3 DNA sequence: TGTGCCAGCGCCTGGGGCAATCAGCCCCAGCATTTT.